This T cell receptor beta chain was captured in a study of Tregs in tolerant kidney transplant recipients. Findings and caveats of the study: Changing PCR primers prevented nucleotide comparison between some patients' samples.

A word on this clone: What it binds is not known.

Unmatched junction bases numbered 6, after V lost 4 bases and J lost 1 base. The CDR3 is 14 amino acids. Looked up from germline, CDR1 is GTSNPN and CDR2 is SVGIG (reference sequence). Recipients received nonmyeloablative bone marrow transplants from related graft donors, with transient mixed chimerism. Thawed PBMCs were FACS-sorted into unstimulated CD4+CD25+CD127- regulatory T cells, CD4+CD25- non-regulatory cells, CD4 and CD8 cells. Method: immunoSEQ multiplex PCR; TCRdb's copy keeps in-frame clones and lacks some. The profile shows tens of thousands of clones, more than 70% of them singletons. The V and J genes are TRBV30 and TRBJ1-2; TRBD1 agrees at 7 bases. The sequence was collected from a human patient who received a combined kidney and bone marrow transplant. Part of the T cells may come from the graft donor. Sequencing was performed on CD4+ T cells from blood (PBMCs), taken 6 months after the transplant. The CDR3, as DNA: TGTGCCTGGAAAAAGGGACAGAGTAACTATGGCTACACCTTC. The encoded protein is CAWKKGQSNYGYTF. Based on the CDR3 plus reference TRBV30 and TRBJ1-2, the full variable domain is SQTIHQWPATLVQPVGSPLSLECTVEGTSNPNLYWYRQAAGRGLQLLFYSVGIGQISSEVPQNLSASRPQDRQFILSSKKLLLSDSGFYLCAWKKGQSNYGYTFGSGTRLTVV.